This TCR beta chain was documented in a study of T cells of healthy individuals. TCRdb ran MiXCR on the 5' RACE reads and lists one entry per CDR3 protein. Among about 96,000 distinct CDR3 sequences listed, roughly 15% were seen once. Germline CDR1 reads MDHEN; CDR2 reads SYDVKM. The length of the CDR3 is 14 residues. The V end was cut by 5 bases, the J end by 4 bases, with 12 bases between. This clonotype was recorded a few times. This sequence joins TRBV28 and TRBJ2-1; tentatively, D is TRBD2 (6 bases). The receptor was isolated from a human donor in good health. In DNA, the CDR3 is TGTGCCAGCAGTCCCCCCGGACTATACAATGAGCAGTTCTTC. Translating gives CASSPPGLYNEQFF.